Given below is one T cell receptor beta chain in context. Its antigen is as yet unknown. CDR1 SNHLY and CDR2 FYNNEI come from the germline V gene. CDR3 length: 16 residues. J lost 4 bases, V lost 8 bases, and 14 bases had no gene match. The data were obtained in a study of T cell responses to AZD1222 COVID-19 vaccine. General study points: Repertoire samples came only from after the peak T cell response. Rises in breadth and depth of Spike-specific TCRs came after two AZD1222 doses. Baseline serostatus was positive in only six AZD1222 recipients. Donors skewed white British and female; clonal diversity was possibly underestimated.

Here immunoSEQ multiplex PCR was the method, and the copy in TCRdb shows in-frame clones only, minus some. Of about 180,000 clones in the sample, 75% to 90% are singletons; the top ten hold approximately 4%. The TCR comes from an adult who received the MenACWY meningococcal vaccine as a control. This material consisted of peripheral blood, taken 28 days after the second dose of the MenACWY control vaccine. The chain carries TRBV2 and TRBJ2-7; 10 bases map to TRBD1. The CDR3, as DNA: TGTGCCAGCGGCAACCCTCCGGGACAGGGGAGATACGAGCAGTACTTC. As protein: CASGNPPGQGRYEQYF.